One and the same sample provided the 25 T cell receptor beta chains below, sequenced in a study of siplizumab effects on memory and regulatory T cells. Assay: immunoSEQ multiplex PCR; the TCRdb copy retains only in-frame clones and omits some. The sample has about 100,000 clones; 94% are singletons. The sequenced sample was Tregs sorted from blood. These receptors were collected from a human donor in good health.

A note on this clone: The junction shows a germline mismatch at one end, possibly a read error. The chain is built from TRBV6-1 and TRBJ1-2; D gene unclear. Germline-derived CDR1 and CDR2 are MNHNS and SASEGT. CDR3 length: 9 residues. The CDR3 loop reads CASGDGYTF. In DNA form, the CDR3 reads TGTGCCAGCGGTGATGGCTACACCTTC.

This clone was found a few times. The chain joins TRBV5-4 to TRBJ2-1; the D is unclear. CDR1 and CDR2 from the germline V gene are SGHNT and YYREEE (reference sequence). The V end lost 4 bases, the J end lost 9 bases, and 11 bases lay between the germline ends. The CDR3 extends over 12 amino acids. In DNA form, the CDR3 reads TGTGCCAGCAGCGACCATCTCGGTGAGCAGTTCTTC. Amino acids: CASSDHLGEQFF.

V usage is TRBV2 and J usage is TRBJ2-2; D may match TRBD1 or TRBD2 (5 bases each). CDR1 and CDR2 from the germline V gene are SNHLY and FYNNEI. The CDR3 extends over 13 amino acids. V was shortened by 7 bases and J by 3 bases, with 9 bases between the two germline ends. The CDR3 is CASTRDHTGELFF. For the CDR3, the DNA is TGTGCCAGCACCCGGGACCACACCGGGGAGCTGTTTTTT.

J is TRBJ1-2 and V is TRBV11-2; no firm D call. The CDR3 runs 14 residues. Trimming removed 0 bases at V and 0 bases at J, with 5 bases between. Germline-derived CDR1 and CDR2 are SGHAT and FQNNGV. CDR3 residues: CASSLDHTNYGYTF. The CDR3 bases are TGTGCCAGCAGCTTAGATCACACTAACTATGGCTACACCTTC.

The chain links TRBV7-9 to TRBJ2-2; D call uncertain. CDR1 SEHNR and CDR2 FQNEAQ come from the germline V gene (reference sequence). V was pared by 8 bases and J by 6 bases, with 13 bases between. The CDR3 contains 13 residues. CDR3 nucleotide sequence: TGTGCCAGCGGTATGAGGCTTTCCGGGGAGCTGTTTTTT. It is translated as CASGMRLSGELFF.

This chain connects TRBV6-5 to TRBJ2-2, with D perhaps matching TRBD1 (6 bases). The CDR3 is made up of 14 amino acids. The germline V gene has CDR1 MNHEY and CDR2 SVGAGI. V was shortened by 4 bases and J by 5 bases, with 11 bases between the two germline ends. The CDR3 loop reads CASSSSGTTGELFF. The CDR3 DNA sequence: TGTGCCAGCAGTTCATCCGGGACAACCGGGGAGCTGTTTTTT.

The chain uses TRBV19 and TRBJ2-5; TRBD1 matches 10 bases. CDR1 and CDR2 (germline): LNHDA, SQIVND (reference sequence). The CDR3 is made up of 14 amino acids. Trimming cost V 5 bases and J 4 bases; bases outside gene matches: 4. The CDR3 protein is CASSLRDRGETQYF. The CDR3 nucleotides are TGTGCCAGTAGTCTTCGGGACAGGGGAGAGACCCAGTACTTC.

This chain links TRBV10-2 with TRBJ2-2; tentative D call: TRBD2 (6 bases). Trimming stripped 8 bases from V and 1 base from J, with 20 bases between. From germline, CDR1 is WSHSY and CDR2 SAAADI. CDR3 length: 17 residues. In DNA, the CDR3 is TGCGCCAGCCGACGGGACTCGCCGCTTATGAACACCGGGGAGCTGTTTTTT. This encodes CASRRDSPLMNTGELFF.

This chain uses TRBV6-1 with TRBJ1-5, with D hard to call. CDR1 and CDR2 from the germline V gene are MNHNS and SASEGT. The CDR3 consists of 13 residues. The V end was cut by 7 bases, the J end by 5 bases, with 12 bases between. The CDR3 region has the DNA TGTGCCAGCATGTATCAGGATGATCAGCCCCAGCATTTT. Translating it yields CASMYQDDQPQHF.

In this sample, this clone turned up a few times. The V and J genes are TRBV5-1 and TRBJ2-7; 8 nucleotides agree with TRBD1. J was trimmed by 0 bases and V by 4 bases; bases with no gene match: 15. The CDR3 spans 18 residues. Germline V gene data show CDR1 as SGHRS and CDR2 as YFSETQ. The CDR3 sequence: CASSRRIPGQDFSYEQYF. CDR3 in DNA: TGCGCCAGCAGCCGTAGAATTCCGGGACAGGATTTCTCCTACGAGCAGTACTTC.

The chain links TRBV2 to TRBJ1-1; D remains ambiguous. V was pared by 8 bases and J by 2 bases, with 12 bases between. Germline CDR1 SNHLY, CDR2 FYNNEI. This CDR3 is built from 13 residues. The CDR3 protein is CASVAEYNTEAFF. CDR3 bases: TGTGCCAGCGTGGCAGAATATAACACTGAAGCTTTCTTT. The variable domain in full, completed from reference TRBV2 and TRBJ1-1, reads EPEVTQTPSHQVTQMGQEVILRCVPISNHLYFYWYRQILGQKVEFLVSFYNNEISEKSEIFDDQFSVERPDGSNFTLKIRSTKLEDSAMYFCASVAEYNTEAFFGQGTRLTVV.

V is TRBV6-6 and J is TRBJ2-5; D is possibly TRBD1 or TRBD2 (6 bases each). The germline V gene encodes CDR1 MNHNY and CDR2 SVGAGI (reference sequence). The V end lost 6 bases, the J end lost 4 bases, and 18 bases lay between the germline ends. The CDR3 is made up of 15 amino acids. In DNA form, the CDR3 reads TGTGCCAGCAGATATAGGGGGGCTAGTCGAGAGACCCAGTACTTC. Protein sequence: CASRYRGASRETQYF.

The rearrangement links TRBV27 to TRBJ1-5; perhaps TRBD1 as D (5 bases). V was clipped by 2 bases and J by 1 base, with 15 bases between them. Germline CDR1 MNHEY, CDR2 SMNVEV (reference sequence). This CDR3 is built from 17 residues. In nucleotides, the CDR3 is TGTGCCAGCAGTTTACGGGCCCTAAAGGGGAGCAATCAGCCCCAGCATTTT. This gives the protein CASSLRALKGSNQPQHF.

V and J are TRBV5-1 and TRBJ2-1; 9 bases line up with TRBD1. Looked up from germline, CDR1 is SGHRS and CDR2 is YFSETQ. There are 19 residues in the CDR3. J was trimmed by 8 bases and V by 3 bases; bases with no gene match: 21. The CDR3 loop reads CASSSTGGPSTIYKDEQFF. The CDR3 DNA is TGCGCCAGCAGCTCAACAGGGGGCCCATCAACTATCTACAAAGATGAGCAGTTCTTC.

This rearrangement joins TRBV2 to TRBJ2-7; 12 bases are shared with TRBD1. This CDR3 comprises 16 residues. In germline, CDR1 is SNHLY, CDR2 FYNNEI. The junction had 11 bases not matched to a gene; V was cut back by 4 bases and J by 7 bases. The chain's CDR3 is CASSALGQGAIGEQYF. In DNA form, the CDR3 reads TGTGCCAGCAGTGCACTGGGACAGGGGGCGATCGGTGAGCAGTACTTC. The full variable domain, completed using reference TRBV2 and TRBJ2-7, is EPEVTQTPSHQVTQMGQEVILRCVPISNHLYFYWYRQILGQKVEFLVSFYNNEISEKSEIFDDQFSVERPDGSNFTLKIRSTKLEDSAMYFCASSALGQGAIGEQYFGPGTRLTVT.

This chain joins TRBV28 and TRBJ1-4; a weak D match, TRBD1 (5 bases). V was pared by 7 bases and J by 3 bases, with 15 bases between. CDR3 size: 15 residues. Germline V gene data show CDR1 as MDHEN and CDR2 as SYDVKM. CDR3 sequence (DNA): TGTGCCAGCACCGCCCCCATAGGGGCTAATGAAAAACTGTTTTTT. It encodes CASTAPIGANEKLFF.

A note on this clone: This sample includes further DNA sequences coding for the same CDR3. The J gene is TRBJ1-1, the V gene TRBV5-1; D uncertain. This CDR3 comprises 14 residues. With 2 bases removed from V and 1 base from J, the gap between germline ends came to 9 bases. Per germline, CDR1 SGHRS and CDR2 YFSETQ. The CDR3 DNA is TGCGCCAGCAGCTTCCCGGGCGGGAACACTGAAGCTTTCTTT. Encoded protein: CASSFPGGNTEAFF.

CDR3 nucleotides: TGTGCCAGCAGCGGGATCAGGATGATGAACACTGAAGCTTTCTTT. As protein: CASSGIRMMNTEAFF. The chain joins TRBV6-1 to TRBJ1-1; D remains ambiguous. V dropped 6 bases and J dropped 0 bases, with 14 bases sitting between them. This CDR3 has 15 amino acids. Per the germline V gene, CDR1 is MNHNS and CDR2 is SASEGT.

The chain combines TRBV5-5 with TRBJ2-5; weak D call: TRBD1 (5 bases). V lost 7 bases to trimming and J lost 1 base, with 20 bases between them. CDR1 and CDR2 from the germline V gene are SGHKS and YYEKEE (reference sequence). The CDR3 contains 16 residues. CDR3 bases: TGTGCCAGCTCCCCACTACTCCGCCAGGGCCAAGAGACCCAGTACTTC. This translates into CASSPLLRQGQETQYF.

This clone has only one observation. The CDR3 DNA follows: TGTGCCAGCAGTCCCCCATTCCTAGCGGGAGTAACAGATACGCAGTATTTT. Protein product: CASSPPFLAGVTDTQYF. V usage is TRBV27 and J usage is TRBJ2-3; 10 nucleotides align to TRBD2. The germline V gene encodes CDR1 MNHEY and CDR2 SMNVEV (reference sequence). Trimming removed 5 bases from V and 3 bases from J; junction bases left unmatched: 11. The CDR3 is 17 amino acids.

The chain carries TRBV7-9 and TRBJ1-5; D gene uncertain. Germline CDR1 SEHNR, CDR2 FQNEAQ (reference sequence). CDR3 length: 15 residues. V lost 0 bases and J lost 5, with 11 bases in between. CDR3 coding DNA: TGTGCCAGCAGCTTAGCGCCGCCTAGGGATCAGCCCCAGCATTTT. As protein: CASSLAPPRDQPQHF.

The genes are TRBV5-1 and TRBJ2-4, with D possibly called TRBD1 or TRBD2 (6 bases each). The V gene lost 4 bases and the J gene lost 0 bases, with 14 bases spanning the gap. Germline-derived CDR1 and CDR2 are SGHRS and YFSETQ. This CDR3 is 16 amino acids long. CDR3 residues: CASSGGRDLAKNIQYF. In nucleotides, the CDR3 is TGCGCCAGCAGCGGGGGCCGGGACTTAGCCAAAAACATTCAGTACTTC.

The V gene is TRBV19, the J gene TRBJ2-1; D call uncertain. The germline gives CDR1 LNHDA, CDR2 SQIVND (reference sequence). The V gene lost 9 bases and the J gene lost 1 base, with 13 bases spanning the gap. This CDR3 spans 14 amino acids. The CDR3 DNA reads as TGTGCCAGCCAAACTTCAGGTTCCTACAATGAGCAGTTCTTC. Translation gives CASQTSGSYNEQFF.

V and J are TRBV4-2 and TRBJ2-5; the match to TRBD1 covers 8 bases. The J call is uncertain, as TRBJ2-7 better fits the DNA end. CDR1 LGHNA and CDR2 YNFKEQ come from the germline V gene. This CDR3 is 16 amino acids long. CDR3 coding DNA: TGTGCCAGCAGCCAAGATCGGGACAGGAGGTACTACGAGCAGTACTTC. Translation: CASSQDRDRRYYEQYF.

The chain carries TRBV5-1 and TRBJ2-7; possibly TRBD1 for D (6 bases). This CDR3 contains 15 residues. Germline CDR1 and CDR2: SGHRS and YFSETQ. The V end lost 3 bases, the J end lost 1 base, and 14 bases lay between the germline ends. In DNA, the CDR3 is TGCGCCAGCAGCTCCCAGGGGCCACCGTCCTACGAGCAGTACTTC. Amino acids: CASSSQGPPSYEQYF.